Below are 27 T cell receptor beta chains sequenced from a single sample in a study of siplizumab effects on memory and regulatory T cells. Sequencing was performed with immunoSEQ multiplex PCR; in TCRdb, only in-frame clones are kept and a portion is missing. The data contain 56,000 or so clones, about 98% of them singletons. Material for sequencing was naive CD8+ T cells sorted from blood. Receptors originate from a human donor in good health.

The gene calls are TRBV30 and TRBJ1-5, with 8 bases lining up with TRBD1. Germline V CDR1 and CDR2: GTSNPN, SVGIG (reference sequence). This CDR3 has 15 residues. Trimming took 8 bases from V and 6 from J; bases not matched to a gene: 15. CDR3 sequence reads: CASSPRTGSLQPQHF. The CDR3 bases are TGTGCCAGCAGTCCGCGGACAGGGTCCCTTCAGCCCCAGCATTTT.

The V call is TRBV6-5, the J call TRBJ2-5; D possibly corresponds to TRBD1 (6 bases). The V gene lost 2 bases and the J gene lost 3 bases, with 13 bases spanning the gap. This CDR3 is 15 amino acids long. The germline V gene encodes CDR1 MNHEY and CDR2 SVGAGI. CDR3 nucleotide sequence: TGTGCCAGCAGTTACACCCGGACAGCAGAAGAGACCCAGTACTTC. This gives the protein CASSYTRTAEETQYF.

The chain recombines TRBV5-6 with TRBJ1-1; weak D call: TRBD1 (6 bases). The CDR3 is made up of 16 amino acids. Germline V gene data show CDR1 as SGHDT and CDR2 as YYEEEE. Trimming stripped 1 base from V and 0 bases from J, with 13 bases between. The CDR3 nucleotides read TGTGCCAGCAGCTTGAATTTCCAGGGGCTGAACACTGAAGCTTTCTTT. Translating gives CASSLNFQGLNTEAFF. The whole variable domain, remainder taken from reference TRBV5-6 and TRBJ1-1, is DAGVTQSPTHLIKTRGQQVTLRCSPKSGHDTVSWYQQALGQGPQFIFQYYEEEERQRGNFPDRFSGHQFPNYSSELNVNALLLGDSALYLCASSLNFQGLNTEAFFGQGTRLTVV.

This chain links TRBV6-1 with TRBJ1-2; the D gene is possibly TRBD1 (5 bases). CDR1 and CDR2 (germline): MNHNS, SASEGT. Between the trimmed V and J ends, which lost 3 bases and 7 bases, there was a span of 21 bases. This CDR3 has 16 amino acids. CDR3 amino acids: CASSDGGWRSAPGYTF. The CDR3 nucleotides are TGTGCCAGCAGTGACGGGGGGTGGAGATCGGCGCCTGGCTACACCTTC.

This clone occurred once. V and J are TRBV21-1 and TRBJ1-4. TRBV21-1 is deemed a pseudogene. CDR3 length: 13 amino acids. As DNA, the CDR3 is TGTGCCAGCTACGACGGACGCAATGAAAAACTGTTTTTT. The encoded protein is CASYDGRNEKLFF.

The V gene is TRBV30, the J gene TRBJ2-1, with D possibly matching TRBD2 (5 bases). Trimming stripped 3 bases from V and 5 bases from J, with 8 bases between. In germline, CDR1 is GTSNPN, CDR2 SVGIG (reference sequence). The CDR3 sequence is 12 residues long. The CDR3 DNA reads as TGTGCCTGGAGCTGGCGGGACAATGAGCAGTTCTTC. This encodes CAWSWRDNEQFF.

This clone was seen once. This chain uses TRBV10-2 with TRBJ2-7; D is perhaps TRBD2 (7 bases). Per germline, CDR1 WSHSY and CDR2 SAAADI. V lost 2 bases, J lost 1 base, and 12 bases lay in between. This CDR3 comprises 15 residues. Written as DNA, the CDR3 is TGCGCCAGCAGTGAGGCGGGGGCCAGGTCCTACGAGCAGTACTTC. As protein: CASSEAGARSYEQYF.

The CDR3 loop reads CASSPLDRGPYEQYF. The CDR3 DNA reads as TGTGCCAGCAGCCCGTTGGACAGGGGGCCCTACGAGCAGTACTTC. The rearrangement joins TRBV7-6 to TRBJ2-7; 11 bases map to TRBD1. The CDR3 runs 15 residues. V dropped 5 bases and J dropped 2; count of bases not matched to a gene: 5. From germline, CDR1 is SGHVS and CDR2 FNYEAQ.

The rearrangement uses TRBV5-4 and TRBJ2-7; 11 bases fit TRBD2. The CDR3 covers 15 residues. V lost 5 bases, J lost 2 bases, and 6 bases stayed unmatched. Germline V CDR1 and CDR2: SGHNT, YYREEE (reference sequence). CDR3 amino acids: CASRPLAGGPYEQYF. The CDR3 DNA is TGTGCCAGCAGGCCTCTAGCGGGAGGTCCCTACGAGCAGTACTTC.

The rearrangement uses TRBV14 and TRBJ2-7, with D possibly TRBD1 on 6 matching bases. The germline gives CDR1 SGHDN, CDR2 FVKESK. Trimming removed 1 base at V and 3 bases at J, with 10 bases between. The CDR3 has 14 amino acids. CDR3 coding DNA: TGTGCCAGCAGCCAAGTGAACAGGGACTACGAGCAGTACTTC. Residues: CASSQVNRDYEQYF.

This chain connects TRBV28 to TRBJ2-5; 12 positions agree with TRBD2. Trimming cost V 2 bases and J 3 bases; bases outside gene matches: 7. This CDR3 contains 17 residues. The V gene's germline CDR1 is MDHEN and CDR2 SYDVKM. The CDR3 spells CASSLGARLAGEETQYF. The CDR3 bases are TGTGCCAGCAGTTTAGGTGCCCGACTAGCGGGAGAAGAGACCCAGTACTTC.

This chain joins TRBV5-4 and TRBJ2-7; D is ambiguous. This CDR3 has 14 amino acids. The V gene's germline CDR1 is SGHNT and CDR2 YYREEE (reference sequence). Trimming left V 0 bases short and J 0 bases short, with 7 bases between. The CDR3 sequence is CASSLGESSYEQYF. The CDR3 nucleotides are TGTGCCAGCAGCTTGGGCGAGAGCTCCTACGAGCAGTACTTC.

This rearrangement joins TRBV7-2 to TRBJ2-3, with 9 bases matching TRBD2. The V segment lost 4 bases and the J segment 6 bases; nucleotides outside the gene matches: 5. Germline assignment: CDR1 SGHTA and CDR2 FQGNSA. This CDR3 has 14 amino acids. CDR3 DNA sequence: TGTGCCAGCAGCTCCCTAGCGGGACCCGATACGCAGTATTTT. It specifies CASSSLAGPDTQYF.

The V gene is TRBV9, the J gene TRBJ2-1; D ambiguous. V was pared by 3 bases and J by 12 bases, with 22 bases between. The CDR3 loop spans 15 amino acids. Germline V gives CDR1 SGDLS, CDR2 YYNGEE. CDR3 residues: CASSATDGSGRRQFF. For the CDR3, the DNA is TGTGCCAGCAGCGCTACCGACGGCTCCGGACGTAGGCAGTTCTTC.

The chain recombines TRBV9 with TRBJ2-3; TRBD1 might be the D (7 bases). V lost 4 bases to trimming and J lost 0 bases, with 12 bases between them. Germline CDR1 reads SGDLS; CDR2 reads YYNGEE. This CDR3 comprises 15 residues. The chain's CDR3 is CASSSTGTSTDTQYF. The CDR3 DNA reads TGTGCCAGCAGCTCGACAGGGACTAGCACAGATACGCAGTATTTT. The full variable domain, completed using reference TRBV9 and TRBJ2-3, is DSGVTQTPKHLITATGQRVTLRCSPRSGDLSVYWYQQSLDQGLQFLIQYYNGEERAKGNILERFSAQQFPDLHSELNLSSLELGDSALYFCASSSTGTSTDTQYFGPGTRLTVL.

V is TRBV6-1 and J is TRBJ2-7; a possible D gene is TRBD2 (6 bases). The CDR3 length is 15 residues. Germline V CDR1 and CDR2: MNHNS, SASEGT. Trimming shortened V by 0 bases and J by 4 bases, and 13 bases separated the two germline ends. CDR3 sequence reads: CASSEAQGGIYEQYF. The CDR3 nucleotides read TGTGCCAGCAGTGAAGCCCAGGGAGGTATATACGAGCAGTACTTC.

The chain is built from TRBV28 and TRBJ2-5; D gene ambiguous. Germline values: CDR1 MDHEN, CDR2 SYDVKM. V was trimmed by 2 bases and J by 1 base, leaving 11 bases between them. The CDR3 loop spans 15 amino acids. CDR3 region: CASSLVGRIQETQYF. CDR3 bases: TGTGCCAGCAGTTTAGTTGGGCGAATCCAAGAGACCCAGTACTTC.

The V gene is TRBV13, the J gene TRBJ1-4, with D perhaps matching TRBD1 (5 bases). This CDR3 has 17 residues. Germline-derived CDR1 and CDR2 are PRHDT and FYEKMQ (reference sequence). The germline V and J ends were trimmed by 4 bases and 8 bases, with 23 bases remaining between them. This CDR3 is CASSSPHWGRAHEKLFF. The CDR3 coding sequence is TGTGCCAGCAGCTCCCCGCATTGGGGCAGGGCACACGAAAAACTGTTTTTT.

V usage is TRBV4-2 and J usage is TRBJ2-1; D possibly corresponds to TRBD2 (6 bases). The CDR3 runs 17 residues. Trimming took 0 bases from V and 1 from J, leaving 13 bases between them. Germline-derived CDR1 and CDR2 are LGHNA and YNFKEQ. The DNA of the CDR3 is TGTGCCAGCAGCCAAGATCTGGAGCGGGTGTCCTACAATGAGCAGTTCTTC. Its protein product is CASSQDLERVSYNEQFF.

The rearrangement uses TRBV19 and TRBJ2-6; no clear D gene. This CDR3 has 13 residues. Trimming removed 10 bases from V and 0 bases from J, with 7 bases in between. The germline gives CDR1 LNHDA, CDR2 SQIVND (reference sequence). CDR3 protein: CATTTSGANVLTF. CDR3 coding DNA: TGTGCCACCACAACCTCTGGGGCCAACGTCCTGACTTTC.

The chain employs TRBV30 and TRBJ1-1; the D gene is possibly TRBD1 (5 bases). Germline V gene sequence: CDR1 GTSNPN, CDR2 SVGIG (reference sequence). The CDR3 spans 11 residues. The V end lost 8 bases, the J end lost 3 bases, and 10 bases lay between the germline ends. CDR3: CAADTYTEAFF. In DNA, the CDR3 is TGTGCCGCGGACACGTACACTGAAGCTTTCTTT.

This chain links TRBV27 with TRBJ1-2; 7 nucleotides agree with TRBD1. The CDR3 is 14 amino acids. Per the germline V gene, CDR1 is MNHEY and CDR2 is SMNVEV (reference sequence). V lost 2 bases, J lost 2 bases, and 2 bases stayed unmatched. CDR3 region: CASSLGTANYGYTF. The CDR3 nucleotides are TGTGCCAGCAGTTTAGGGACAGCAAACTATGGCTACACCTTC.

The gene calls are TRBV6-1 and TRBJ2-7; perhaps TRBD1 as D (5 bases). Germline-derived CDR1 and CDR2 are MNHNS and SASEGT. This CDR3 contains 12 residues. V shed 5 bases and J shed 3 bases, with 8 bases lying between them. CDR3 loop: CASSPRGYEQYF. CDR3 nucleotides: TGTGCCAGCAGTCCTAGGGGCTACGAGCAGTACTTC.

This clone was picked up one time. V and J are TRBV28 and TRBJ1-1; tentative D call: TRBD1 (6 bases). Germline CDR1 is MDHEN and CDR2 is SYDVKM. There are 15 residues in the CDR3. Trimming removed 7 bases from V and 1 base from J, with 16 bases in between. CDR3 sequence (DNA): TGTGCCAGCATAGGAACCGGGACAACGAACACTGAAGCTTTCTTT. Amino acid sequence: CASIGTGTTNTEAFF.

This sequence joins TRBV4-2 and TRBJ2-7; D unclear. CDR1 LGHNA and CDR2 YNFKEQ come from the germline V gene. CDR3 length equals 16 residues. Trimming shortened V by 1 base and J by 2 bases, and 15 bases separated the two germline ends. CDR3 protein: CASSQVLGALPYEQYF. In DNA, the CDR3 is TGTGCCAGCAGCCAAGTGTTGGGTGCACTTCCCTACGAGCAGTACTTC.

This chain joins TRBV6-1 and TRBJ2-7; TRBD1 aligns across 8 bases. The length of the CDR3 is 15 residues. Trimming removed 7 bases from V and 7 bases from J; junction bases left unmatched: 15. The germline V gene encodes CDR1 MNHNS and CDR2 SASEGT. The CDR3 sequence: CASIGDRRVSGEQYF. CDR3 bases: TGTGCCAGCATTGGGGACAGGAGGGTTTCGGGGGAGCAGTACTTC.

The chain carries TRBV27 and TRBJ2-1; 12 positions match TRBD2. V shed 6 bases, J shed 8 bases, and the junction held 8 bases outside the gene matches. This CDR3 comprises 15 residues. Germline V gene sequence: CDR1 MNHEY, CDR2 SMNVEV (reference sequence). The CDR3 DNA sequence: TGTGCCAGCAGCGACCGACTAGCGGGAGTATATGAGCAGTTCTTC. Protein: CASSDRLAGVYEQFF.